Presented here are 27 T cell receptor beta chains from one specimen sequenced in a study of blood T cell dynamics during melanoma immunotherapy. Assay used: immunoSEQ multiplex PCR; TCRdb lists only in-frame clones, some missing. The sample has approximately 9,700 clones, approximately 90% seen once. Time point reported: pre-treatment baseline. The input for sequencing was blood, taken from a patient treated with checkpoint blockade. These receptors originate from a human donor with melanoma.

The V call is TRBV2, the J call TRBJ1-1, with D possibly matching TRBD1 (6 bases). The CDR3 consists of 13 residues. V was trimmed by 8 bases and J by 4 bases, leaving 14 bases between them. CDR1 is SNHLY and CDR2 is FYNNEI in the germline V gene. The DNA of the CDR3 is TGTGCCAGCCAAAAGGGAGGGGGCACTGAAGCTTTCTTT. Encoded protein: CASQKGGGTEAFF. Looking up the rest from reference TRBV2 and TRBJ1-1 gives the full variable domain: EPEVTQTPSHQVTQMGQEVILRCVPISNHLYFYWYRQILGQKVEFLVSFYNNEISEKSEIFDDQFSVERPDGSNFTLKIRSTKLEDSAMYFCASQKGGGTEAFFGQGTRLTVV.

The chain's CDR3 is CASSPRTSGRGGEQFF. The CDR3 region has the DNA TGTGCCAGCTCACCTCGGACTAGCGGGAGGGGGGGTGAGCAGTTCTTC. This rearrangement joins TRBV18 to TRBJ2-1, with 15 bases that match TRBD2. CDR1 is KGHSH, CDR2 LQKENI, per germline. The CDR3 runs 16 residues. V was pared by 3 bases and J by 9 bases, with 6 bases of the junction left unmatched.

The gene calls are TRBV5-6 and TRBJ2-7, with 11 positions matching TRBD1. This CDR3 contains 13 residues. The V gene end was trimmed by 3 bases and the J gene end by 7 bases; junction bases not matched to a gene: 3. Germline V lookup: CDR1 SGHDT, CDR2 YYEEEE. The CDR3 reads CASSWGQGGEQYF. The CDR3 DNA reads as TGTGCCAGCAGCTGGGGACAGGGGGGAGAGCAGTACTTC. The full variable domain, its missing parts supplied by reference TRBV5-6 and TRBJ2-7, is DAGVTQSPTHLIKTRGQQVTLRCSPKSGHDTVSWYQQALGQGPQFIFQYYEEEERQRGNFPDRFSGHQFPNYSSELNVNALLLGDSALYLCASSWGQGGEQYFGPGTRLTVT.

The chain couples TRBV19 to TRBJ2-3; 8 bases align to TRBD1. The CDR3 extends over 13 amino acids. V was clipped by 7 bases and J by 6 bases; unmatched bases: 6. CDR1 and CDR2 from the germline V gene are LNHDA and SQIVND (reference sequence). CDR3 nucleotides: TGTGCCAGTATCGCAGGGGGCGACGATACGCAGTATTTT. Amino acids: CASIAGGDDTQYF.

The genes are TRBV7-2 and TRBJ1-1, with TRBD1 matching over 7 bases. This CDR3 has 15 residues. The J segment lost 4 bases and the V segment lost 5 bases, leaving 10 bases of the junction unmatched. The germline V gene encodes CDR1 SGHTA and CDR2 FQGNSA. CDR3 region: CASSRRTRGSTEAFF. The CDR3 DNA sequence: TGTGCCAGCAGCCGACGTACCAGGGGGAGCACTGAAGCTTTCTTT.

The chain couples TRBV6-1 to TRBJ2-5; TRBD2 aligns across 14 bases. The J call may be wrong; the DNA end is better matched by TRBJ2-7. Germline V gives CDR1 MNHNS, CDR2 SASEGT. CDR3 length equals 15 residues. CDR3 DNA sequence: TGTGCCAGCAGTGCCCGGACTAGCGGGAGGCACGAGCAGTACTTC. It yields the protein CASSARTSGRHEQYF.

The chain uses TRBV5-1 and TRBJ2-6; D is unresolved. This CDR3 comprises 16 residues. Per the germline V gene, CDR1 is SGHRS and CDR2 is YFSETQ. The ends were cut back, 5 bases at V and 0 bases at J, with 12 bases in the middle. In DNA, the CDR3 is TGCGCCAGCAGGCCACAGTTCGACTCTGGGGCCAACGTCCTGACTTTC. Protein product: CASRPQFDSGANVLTF. The full variable domain, with the rest looked up from reference TRBV5-1 and TRBJ2-6, is KAGVTQTPRYLIKTRGQQVTLSCSPISGHRSVSWYQQTPGQGLQFLFEYFSETQRNKGNFPGRFSGRQFSNSRSEMNVSTLELGDSALYLCASRPQFDSGANVLTFGAGSRLTVL.

CDR3 coding DNA: TGTGCCAGCAGTTACCTCAGGGAGAATGGCTACACCTTC. It specifies CASSYLRENGYTF. V is TRBV6-6 and J is TRBJ1-2; the D gene is possibly TRBD1 (5 bases). This CDR3 spans 13 amino acids. CDR1 is MNHNY, CDR2 SVGAGI, per germline (reference sequence). V lost 2 bases and J 6 bases, leaving 10 bases between the germline ends.

This clone occurred a few times. V gene TRBV28 combines with J gene TRBJ2-5; 13 nucleotides align to TRBD2. Germline V gene lookup returns CDR1 MDHEN and CDR2 SYDVKM. There are 15 residues in the CDR3. The V segment lost 8 bases and the J segment 4 bases; nucleotides outside the gene matches: 7. CDR3 sequence reads: CASRRLAGGGETQYF. CDR3 sequence (DNA): TGTGCCAGCCGCCGACTAGCGGGAGGCGGAGAGACCCAGTACTTC.

V and J are TRBV18 and TRBJ1-1; D remains unclear. The V gene's germline CDR1 is KGHSH and CDR2 LQKENI. The CDR3 loop spans 13 amino acids. Trimming cost V 3 bases and J 5 bases, with 10 bases left between them. CDR3 sequence reads: CASSPDLGTEAFF. The CDR3, as DNA: TGTGCCAGCTCACCTGACCTGGGGACTGAAGCTTTCTTT.

The chain links TRBV5-6 to TRBJ2-2; D remains unclear. Per the germline V gene, CDR1 is SGHDT and CDR2 is YYEEEE. V shed 7 bases and J shed 3 bases, with 13 bases lying between them. The CDR3 loop spans 14 amino acids. DNA of the CDR3: TGTGCCAGCCTGGTGGGCGGTCACACCGGGGAGCTGTTTTTT. Amino acids: CASLVGGHTGELFF.

V and J are TRBV6-5 and TRBJ2-7; 11 positions agree with TRBD1. Germline V gene lookup returns CDR1 MNHEY and CDR2 SVGAGI. The ends lost 1 base at V and 5 bases at J; junction bases unmatched: 1. The CDR3 totals 14 residues. The CDR3 DNA reads as TGTGCCAGCAGTTACTGGGGACAGGGGGACGAGCAGTACTTC. This codes for CASSYWGQGDEQYF.

The chain employs TRBV7-2 and TRBJ2-5; D may match TRBD1 or TRBD2 (6 bases each). TRBJ2-7 matches the DNA end more closely, so the J call is doubtful. CDR3 length equals 14 residues. Germline CDR1 reads SGHTA; CDR2 reads FQGNSA. CDR3 amino acids: CASSPLRGEDEQYF. CDR3 in DNA: TGTGCCAGCAGCCCTCTAAGGGGGGAGGACGAGCAGTACTTC.

The chain joins TRBV9 to TRBJ1-3, with a tentative D call TRBD1 (6 bases). Germline CDR1 reads SGDLS; CDR2 reads YYNGEE. This CDR3 is 14 amino acids long. V lost 6 bases, J lost 4 bases, and 14 bases lay in between. CDR3 DNA sequence: TGTGCCAGCACCTCAGGGGTTTTAGGAAACACCATATATTTT. This translates into CASTSGVLGNTIYF.

J is TRBJ2-5 and V is TRBV7-9; 7 nucleotides align to TRBD1. The germline gives CDR1 SEHNR, CDR2 FQNEAQ (reference sequence). The CDR3 sequence is 13 residues long. The V gene end was trimmed by 10 bases and the J gene end by 5 bases; junction bases not matched to a gene: 10. DNA for the CDR3: TGTGCCACCCCCCAGGGGGTGGCGGAGACCCAGTACTTC. It is translated as CATPQGVAETQYF.

This sequence joins TRBV28 and TRBJ2-3, with D perhaps TRBD1 (5 bases). This CDR3 is 12 amino acids long. With 6 bases removed from V and 10 bases from J, the gap between germline ends came to 14 bases. CDR1 is MDHEN, CDR2 SYDVKM, per germline. The CDR3 is CASRPDSAPQYF. The CDR3 region has the DNA TGTGCCAGCAGACCCGACAGCGCACCGCAGTATTTT.

J is TRBJ2-1 and V is TRBV6-5; 14 nucleotides align to TRBD2. V trimming: 2 bases; J trimming: 9 bases; junction bases outside the gene matches: 3. Per the germline V gene, CDR1 is MNHEY and CDR2 is SVGAGI. This CDR3 region has 15 residues. The CDR3 bases are TGTGCCAGCAGTTACCCGGGACTAGCGGGAGTTGAGCAGTTCTTC. This codes for CASSYPGLAGVEQFF.

The chain recombines TRBV11-2 with TRBJ2-2; 7 bases align to TRBD1. The germline gives CDR1 SGHAT, CDR2 FQNNGV. The CDR3 has 17 amino acids. V shed 5 bases, J shed 7 bases, and the junction held 16 bases outside the gene matches. CDR3 sequence reads: CASSKPRAGGRGGELFF. The CDR3 coding sequence is TGTGCCAGCAGCAAGCCTCGGGCAGGGGGACGGGGCGGGGAGCTGTTTTTT.

The gene calls are TRBV28 and TRBJ2-5; D is possibly TRBD2 (6 bases). The ends were cut back, 3 bases at V and 2 bases at J, with 13 bases in the middle. The germline V gene encodes CDR1 MDHEN and CDR2 SYDVKM. CDR3 length: 15 residues. The CDR3 DNA reads as TGTGCCAGCAGTTTGCCCTCCGGGGGTCAAGAGACCCAGTACTTC. Encoded protein: CASSLPSGGQETQYF.

The chain has TRBV28 and TRBJ2-1; the D gene is possibly TRBD2 (5 bases). The CDR3 is made up of 15 amino acids. Trimming took 6 bases from V and 10 from J, leaving 22 bases between them. Germline CDR1 and CDR2: MDHEN and SYDVKM. The CDR3 protein is CASRAAGRGLGEQFF. For the CDR3, the DNA is TGTGCCAGCAGGGCCGCCGGTCGAGGGCTTGGGGAGCAGTTCTTC.

The J gene is TRBJ2-5, the V gene TRBV2, with D possibly called TRBD1 or TRBD2 (5 bases each). Germline V gene lookup returns CDR1 SNHLY and CDR2 FYNNEI. V dropped 2 bases and J dropped 1 base, with 11 bases sitting between them. This CDR3 has 15 residues. CDR3: CASSEPRGSQETQYF. As DNA, the CDR3 is TGTGCCAGCAGTGAACCCCGGGGCAGCCAAGAGACCCAGTACTTC.

This rearrangement joins TRBV19 to TRBJ1-2; 11 bases map to TRBD1. The CDR3 totals 14 residues. CDR1 and CDR2 (germline): LNHDA, SQIVND (reference sequence). V was clipped by 6 bases and J by 4 bases; unmatched bases: 4. The CDR3 DNA reads TGTGCCAGTAGAAGGGGACAGGGGGGCTATGGCTACACCTTC. Protein product: CASRRGQGGYGYTF.

The J gene is TRBJ1-4, the V gene TRBV20-1; D not resolved. Trimming left V 1 base short and J 12 bases short, with 9 bases between. CDR3 length: 11 residues. Germline V gene sequence: CDR1 DFQATT, CDR2 SNEGSKA (reference sequence). CDR3 protein: CSARVLGQLFF. The CDR3 DNA sequence: TGCAGTGCTAGAGTACTAGGGCAACTGTTTTTT.

The chain carries TRBV5-1 and TRBJ2-2, with 8 bases lining up with TRBD2. Germline-derived CDR1 and CDR2 are SGHRS and YFSETQ. V gave up 0 bases and J gave up 8 bases; unmatched junction bases: 6. The CDR3 runs 15 residues. Written as DNA, the CDR3 is TGCGCCAGCAGCTTGGCCGGACTAGCCCGGGGGGAGCTGTTTTTT. Translated: CASSLAGLARGELFF.

CDR3: CASSKSGCYEQYF. CDR3 nucleotide sequence: TGTGCCAGCAGCAAGTCAGGGTGCTACGAGCAGTACTTC. This chain uses TRBV21-1 with TRBJ2-7; the table's TRBD1 call for D was not verified on the DNA. TRBV21-1 counts as a pseudogene. This CDR3 contains 13 residues.

This clone is a singleton in its sample. This rearrangement joins TRBV7-6 to TRBJ2-7; D not certain. V gave up 3 bases and J gave up 0 bases, with 6 bases separating them. The CDR3 sequence is 13 residues long. Per germline, CDR1 SGHVS and CDR2 FNYEAQ. The CDR3 sequence: CASSLSPSYEQYF. Written as DNA, the CDR3 is TGTGCCAGCAGCTTGTCGCCCTCCTACGAGCAGTACTTC.

The chain joins TRBV27 to TRBJ2-5; the match to TRBD1 covers 7 bases. The germline V gene encodes CDR1 MNHEY and CDR2 SMNVEV (reference sequence). CDR3 length: 14 amino acids. J gave up 1 base and V 5 bases, and 4 bases lay outside the gene matches. The CDR3 DNA reads as TGTGCCAGCAGTCACGGGACAGCCCAAGAGACCCAGTACTTC. It is translated as CASSHGTAQETQYF.